The present T cell receptor beta chain was sequenced within a study of T cell repertoires in cytomegalovirus infection. Study-wide background: Recently identified HLA-C-restricted CMV epitopes and well-studied HLA-B-restricted CMV epitopes were used by the study. It can be stated that public TCR beta signatures indicated CMV infection as well as a matching HLA type.

On this clonotype itself: Its antigen is unknown. One end of the junction fails to match germline, which may point to a read error.

The CDR3 has 16 residues. The germline V gene has CDR1 MGHRA and CDR2 YSYEKL. Findings and limits, study-wide: Of the TCR beta families, the public ones yielded a cumulative frequency that identified carriers of CMV plus the relevant HLA. Predominance within the ex vivo response was attributable to HLA-C-restricted CMV-specific TCR beta clonotypes.

MiXCR, run by TCRdb on the reads, gives a single entry per CDR3 protein. The table shows about 920,000 distinct CDR3 sequences, with approximately 33% occurring only once. The rearrangement uses TRBV4-1 and TRBJ2-3; D not certain. The source of this sequence is a human donor in good health (CMV status not recorded). Some clones in this sample may be carry-over from other donors' samples. This material consisted of cultured CD8+ T cells from PBMCs, taken from culture after CMV antigen stimulation. This CDR3 reads CASSQGPGEAFYTQYF. Written as DNA, the CDR3 is TGTGCCAGCAGCCAAGGCCCAGGAGAGGCCTTTTATACGCAGTATTTT.